The 14 T cell receptor beta chains below all came from one sample that was sequenced in a study of blood T cell repertoires in COVID-19. Sequencing was performed with immunoSEQ multiplex PCR; in TCRdb, only in-frame clones are kept and a portion is missing. The table has 150,000 to 200,000 clones, around 90% seen once. Sequenced: peripheral blood. These receptors all stem from a man between 50 and 59 years old with acute or convalescent COVID-19.

The chain employs TRBV3-1 (or the pseudogene TRBV3-2) and TRBJ2-5; a possible D gene is TRBD2 (7 bases). V was cut by 3 bases and J by 7 bases, with 15 bases left in between. Germline assignment: CDR1 LGHDT and CDR2 YNNKEL (reference sequence). The CDR3 is 14 residues long. The chain's CDR3 is CASSHWGGPGTQYF. CDR3 DNA: TGTGCCAGCAGCCATTGGGGGGGGCCTGGGACCCAGTACTTC.

The chain joins TRBV7-2 to TRBJ2-3; TRBD2 agrees at 9 bases. The CDR3 has 19 residues. Germline-derived CDR1 and CDR2 are SGHTA and FQGNSA. J was trimmed by 3 bases and V by 4 bases; bases with no gene match: 17. The CDR3 protein is CASSSTYLLAGMLTDTQYF. In DNA, the CDR3 is TGTGCCAGCAGCTCCACCTACTTGCTAGCGGGGATGCTTACAGATACGCAGTATTTT.

This chain connects TRBV27 to TRBJ2-1, with TRBD2 matching over 8 bases. In germline, CDR1 is MNHEY, CDR2 SMNVEV (reference sequence). This CDR3 comprises 15 residues. Trimming removed 5 bases from V and 6 bases from J; junction bases left unmatched: 9. The CDR3 region is CASSRGTRGRNEQFF. CDR3 nucleotides: TGTGCCAGCAGTCGGGGGACTAGGGGACGCAATGAGCAGTTCTTC.

The CDR3 nucleotides read TGTGCCAGCAGTGACGTCGGGTTGATGGAAAAACTGTTTTTT. Residues: CASSDVGLMEKLFF. This rearrangement joins TRBV6-1 to TRBJ1-4; the D is unclear. Trimming removed 3 bases from V and 8 bases from J, with 13 bases in between. Germline assignment: CDR1 MNHNS and CDR2 SASEGT. CDR3 size: 14 residues.

The J gene is TRBJ2-2, the V gene TRBV7-2, with 7 bases that match TRBD1. The germline CDR1 and CDR2 sequences are SGHTA and FQGNSA. The CDR3 totals 15 residues. J was trimmed by 5 bases and V by 1 base; bases with no gene match: 4. Here the CDR3 reads CASSLEPRGTGELFF. CDR3 DNA sequence: TGTGCCAGCAGCTTAGAGCCCAGGGGGACCGGGGAGCTGTTTTTT.

The gene calls are TRBV28 and TRBJ2-1, with TRBD2 as a possible D gene (5 bases). Germline V gene sequence: CDR1 MDHEN, CDR2 SYDVKM. V lost 4 bases and J lost 5, with 18 bases in between. The CDR3 has 16 amino acids. The CDR3 nucleotides read TGTGCCAGCAGTTCCCAAACTAGTTACCCCCACAATGAGCAGTTCTTC. Protein: CASSSQTSYPHNEQFF.

This clone was counted only a few times. The V gene is TRBV28, the J gene TRBJ1-2, with a possible D match to TRBD1 (5 bases). V lost 6 bases to trimming and J lost 2 bases, with 10 bases between them. Germline V lookup: CDR1 MDHEN, CDR2 SYDVKM. The CDR3 runs 13 residues. The CDR3 DNA sequence: TGTGCCAGCAGCCCGGACAAAAACTATGGCTACACCTTC. It translates to CASSPDKNYGYTF.

The CDR3 loop is CATSRTPDRGKREQYV. The CDR3 coding sequence is TGTGCCACCAGCAGAACCCCTGACAGGGGGAAGCGCGAGCAGTACGTC. This chain uses TRBV15 with TRBJ2-7; 9 positions agree with TRBD1. CDR3 length: 16 residues. J gave up 6 bases and V 2 bases, and 11 bases lay outside the gene matches. Germline CDR1 reads LNHNV; CDR2 reads YYDKDF (reference sequence).

The V gene is TRBV7-9, the J gene TRBJ1-2, with 7 bases identical to TRBD1. Germline V gene sequence: CDR1 SEHNR, CDR2 FQNEAQ (reference sequence). The length of the CDR3 is 14 residues. J gave up 4 bases and V 3 bases, and 5 bases lay outside the gene matches. CDR3 region: CASSLAGTVYGYTF. CDR3 in DNA: TGTGCCAGCAGCTTGGCCGGGACAGTCTATGGCTACACCTTC.

V gene TRBV6-5 combines with J gene TRBJ2-2, with TRBD2 matching over 10 bases. J was trimmed by 4 bases and V by 5 bases; bases with no gene match: 4. Germline V gene sequence: CDR1 MNHEY, CDR2 SVGAGI. The CDR3 is 15 amino acids. The CDR3, as DNA: TGTGCCAGCAGTCTAGCGGGAGCTTTCACCGGGGAGCTGTTTTTT. Encoded protein: CASSLAGAFTGELFF.

The CDR3 coding sequence is TGCGCCAGCAGCCCGTCACCCACCGGGACAGGGGGCGGAGAGACCCAGTACTTC. Protein product: CASSPSPTGTGGGETQYF. This chain uses TRBV5-1 with TRBJ2-5, with TRBD1 matching over 12 bases. With V trimmed by 4 bases and J by 4 bases, 14 bases remained unmatched. The CDR3 length is 18 residues. Germline V gene lookup returns CDR1 SGHRS and CDR2 YFSETQ.

The chain couples TRBV3-1 (or the pseudogene TRBV3-2) to TRBJ2-3; TRBD2 aligns across 13 bases. Germline V gene sequence: CDR1 LGHDT, CDR2 YNNKEL (reference sequence). The CDR3 sequence is 16 residues long. The trim removed 4 bases at V and 4 bases at J, leaving 5 bases unmatched. The CDR3 sequence is CASSLGLAGASDTQYF. The CDR3 coding sequence is TGTGCCAGCAGCCTTGGACTAGCGGGAGCATCAGATACGCAGTATTTT.

V is TRBV28 and J is TRBJ1-1, with D hard to call. This CDR3 contains 13 residues. The ends were cut back, 2 bases at V and 4 bases at J, with 8 bases in the middle. Germline assignment: CDR1 MDHEN and CDR2 SYDVKM. The CDR3 region is CASSLQARTEAFF. The DNA for the CDR3 is TGTGCCAGCAGTTTACAGGCCCGCACTGAAGCTTTCTTT.

The chain employs TRBV19 and TRBJ1-5, with 9 bases lining up with TRBD1. The CDR3 is made up of 15 amino acids. The V gene's germline CDR1 is LNHDA and CDR2 SQIVND (reference sequence). V lost 6 bases and J lost 7; bases outside the gene matches: 10. CDR3 coding DNA: TGTGCCAGTAGCACGCGCCGGGACAGGGCACAGCCCCAGCATTTT. It is translated as CASSTRRDRAQPQHF. The full variable domain, in which reference TRBV19 and TRBJ1-5 provide the parts outside the CDR3, is DGGITQSPKYLFRKEGQNVTLSCEQNLNHDAMYWYRQDPGQGLRLIYYSQIVNDFQKGDIAEGYSVSREKKESFPLTVTSAQKNPTAFYLCASSTRRDRAQPQHFGDGTRLSIL.